Listed here are 19 T cell receptor beta chains from one sample, sequenced in a study of OX40 agonist ivuxolimab in advanced cancers. Clones were read by immunoSEQ multiplex PCR, and TCRdb kept only the in-frame ones, dropping some. The sample consists of 87,000 or so clones, roughly 88% of them appearing once. Here the sequenced sample was CD4+ or CD8+ T cells sorted from blood, taken in a trial of the OX40 agonist ivuxolimab. Receptors were obtained from an adult with an advanced solid tumor such as melanoma, head and neck, liver or kidney cancer.

This clone showed up just a few times. The chain employs TRBV4-1 and TRBJ1-2; D is unresolved. The V end was cut by 3 bases, the J end by 6 bases, with 14 bases between. Germline lookup yields CDR1 MGHRA and CDR2 YSYEKL. This CDR3 has 14 amino acids. Written as DNA, the CDR3 is TGCGCCAGCAGCCAGATTGACATCGCGGATGGCTACACCTTC. It encodes CASSQIDIADGYTF.

The table lists this clone with a count of one. The genes are TRBV4-1 and TRBJ1-2; the D gene is possibly TRBD1 (5 bases). The CDR3 consists of 14 residues. The V gene's germline CDR1 is MGHRA and CDR2 YSYEKL. Between the trimmed V and J ends, which lost 0 bases and 8 bases, there was a span of 13 bases. The CDR3 DNA is TGCGCCAGCAGCCAAGAGGGGGACGTGAGGGGCTACACCTTC. Protein: CASSQEGDVRGYTF.

The count of this clone is one. J is TRBJ2-3 and V is TRBV4-2; weak D call: TRBD1 (7 bases). The germline gives CDR1 LGHNA, CDR2 YNFKEQ. Trimming removed 0 bases from V and 0 bases from J, with 13 bases in between. CDR3 size: 17 residues. The CDR3 spells CASSQEPGGMSTDTQYF. CDR3 bases: TGTGCCAGCAGCCAAGAACCAGGGGGGATGAGCACAGATACGCAGTATTTT.

The rearrangement links TRBV28 to TRBJ2-5; D is possibly TRBD2 (5 bases). The CDR3 is made up of 18 amino acids. Germline V CDR1 and CDR2: MDHEN, SYDVKM. Trimming pared 1 base from V and 0 bases from J, leaving 18 bases between. CDR3 region: CASSLLERQDKYQETQYF. The CDR3 region has the DNA TGTGCCAGCAGTTTATTGGAGCGGCAGGATAAGTACCAAGAGACCCAGTACTTC.

This chain connects TRBV28 to TRBJ1-1; D call uncertain. CDR1 and CDR2 from the germline V gene are MDHEN and SYDVKM. This CDR3 contains 13 residues. Trimming shortened V by 3 bases and J by 4 bases, and 9 bases separated the two germline ends. The CDR3 nucleotides read TGTGCCAGCAGTTTGGCAGGCGTCACTGAAGCTTTCTTT. Its protein is CASSLAGVTEAFF.

Written as DNA, the CDR3 is TGTGCCAGCAGCGGGTTACCCACAGATACGCAGTATTTT. Translation gives CASSGLPTDTQYF. This rearrangement joins TRBV6-5 to TRBJ2-3; D unresolved. CDR1 and CDR2 from the germline V gene are MNHEY and SVGAGI. The CDR3 sequence is 13 residues long. The V and J ends lost 6 bases and 2 bases respectively, with 9 bases between them.

The chain joins TRBV7-2 to TRBJ1-5; D not certain. This CDR3 region has 15 residues. Germline V gene lookup returns CDR1 SGHTA and CDR2 FQGNSA. The V end lost 5 bases, the J end lost 3 bases, and 14 bases lay between the germline ends. This CDR3 reads CASSPTPGDNQPQHF. The CDR3 coding sequence is TGTGCCAGCAGCCCGACCCCAGGAGACAATCAGCCCCAGCATTTT.

As regards this clone: Germline and junction disagree at one end, which may indicate a read error. The rearrangement uses TRBV7-9 and TRBJ2-7; TRBD2 agrees at 11 bases. Germline assignment: CDR1 SEHNR and CDR2 FQNEAQ (reference sequence). This CDR3 has 14 residues. CDR3 coding DNA: TGTGCCAGCAGCCTAGCGGGAGGAACCTACGAGCAGTACTTC. The encoded protein is CASSLAGGTYEQYF.

The chain carries TRBV7-2 and TRBJ1-2; D is possibly TRBD1 (5 bases). V dropped 0 bases and J dropped 2 bases, with 19 bases sitting between them. Germline V gene data show CDR1 as SGHTA and CDR2 as FQGNSA. The CDR3 covers 18 residues. The CDR3, as DNA: TGTGCCAGCAGCTTAGCCCGGGACTACTCGAGACACAACTATGGCTACACCTTC. Translated: CASSLARDYSRHNYGYTF.

In its sample, this clone was seen once. The V and J genes are TRBV11-2 and TRBJ2-1, with no clear D. There are 17 residues in the CDR3. Between the trimmed V and J ends, which lost 0 bases and 3 bases, there was a span of 15 bases. The germline V gene encodes CDR1 SGHAT and CDR2 FQNNGV. In nucleotides, the CDR3 is TGTGCCAGCAGCTTAGATCCCCCTAGGAGTTTCTACAATGAGCAGTTCTTC. Translation gives CASSLDPPRSFYNEQFF. Combining the CDR3 with reference TRBV11-2 and TRBJ2-1 gives the whole variable domain EAGVAQSPRYKIIEKRQSVAFWCNPISGHATLYWYQQILGQGPKLLIQFQNNGVVDDSQLPKDRFSAERLKGVDSTLKIQPAKLEDSAVYLCASSLDPPRSFYNEQFFGPGTRLTVL.

This rearrangement joins TRBV5-1 to TRBJ2-7; 10 bases agree with TRBD1. CDR3 length: 14 amino acids. V shed 0 bases, J shed 6 bases, and the junction held 3 bases outside the gene matches. Germline V gene data show CDR1 as SGHRS and CDR2 as YFSETQ. CDR3 region: CASSLDGTGAEQYF. DNA of the CDR3: TGCGCCAGCAGCTTGGATGGGACAGGGGCCGAGCAGTACTTC.

The chain is built from TRBV4-1 and TRBJ2-1, with 9 positions matching TRBD2. V shed 7 bases and J 0 bases; nucleotides not matched to a gene: 16. Germline CDR1 and CDR2: MGHRA and YSYEKL. The CDR3 extends over 19 amino acids. The CDR3 reads CASKSRRRREGSSYNEQFF. CDR3 in DNA: TGCGCCAGCAAAAGTCGTCGAAGGCGGGAGGGTAGCTCCTACAATGAGCAGTTCTTC.

The CDR3 sequence is CASSGAQPGADNQPQHF. Written as DNA, the CDR3 is TGTGCCAGCAGTGGGGCCCAGCCGGGGGCGGACAATCAGCCCCAGCATTTT. This chain joins TRBV2 and TRBJ1-5; a possible D gene is TRBD1 (6 bases). Trimming pared 4 bases from V and 3 bases from J, leaving 19 bases between. Germline assignment: CDR1 SNHLY and CDR2 FYNNEI. The CDR3 contains 17 residues.

The rearrangement links TRBV19 to TRBJ1-1; D is unclear. Trimming removed 2 bases from V and 0 bases from J, with 4 bases in between. CDR1 is LNHDA, CDR2 SQIVND, per germline (reference sequence). This CDR3 is built from 13 residues. The CDR3 here is CASSIQVNTEAFF. For the CDR3, the DNA is TGTGCCAGTAGTATACAAGTGAACACTGAAGCTTTCTTT. The whole variable domain, remainder taken from reference TRBV19 and TRBJ1-1, is DGGITQSPKYLFRKEGQNVTLSCEQNLNHDAMYWYRQDPGQGLRLIYYSQIVNDFQKGDIAEGYSVSREKKESFPLTVTSAQKNPTAFYLCASSIQVNTEAFFGQGTRLTVV.

V gene TRBV29-1 combines with J gene TRBJ2-2; TRBD1 matches 10 bases. With V trimmed by 3 bases and J by 2 bases, 6 bases remained unmatched. CDR1 is SQVTM, CDR2 ANQGSEA, per germline. The CDR3 length is 16 residues. The CDR3 coding sequence is TGCAGCGTTGAGACAGGGGGCAGGCGTAACACCGGGGAGCTGTTTTTT. Residues: CSVETGGRRNTGELFF.

This clone occurred once. V gene TRBV19 combines with J gene TRBJ2-1, with TRBD2 identical over 7 bases. CDR1 and CDR2 from the germline V gene are LNHDA and SQIVND (reference sequence). Trimming at V came to 5 bases and at J to 3 bases, leaving 7 bases not matched to a gene. The CDR3 contains 15 residues. The CDR3 reads CASSLFSGNYNEQFF. CDR3 coding DNA: TGTGCCAGTAGTCTATTCAGCGGGAACTACAATGAGCAGTTCTTC.

The chain carries TRBV7-9 and TRBJ2-5; D call uncertain. In germline, CDR1 is SEHNR, CDR2 FQNEAQ (reference sequence). Trimming removed 1 base from V and 1 base from J, with 7 bases in between. This CDR3 region has 14 residues. This CDR3 is CASSLGGSQETQYF. The CDR3 region has the DNA TGTGCCAGCAGCTTAGGAGGCAGCCAAGAGACCCAGTACTTC. The entire variable domain, with the rest obtained from reference TRBV7-9 and TRBJ2-5, is as follows: DTGVSQNPRHKITKRGQNVTFRCDPISEHNRLYWYRQTLGQGPEFLTYFQNEAQLEKSRLLSDRFSAERPKGSFSTLEIQRTEQGDSAMYLCASSLGGSQETQYFGPGTRLLVL.

This clone was observed a handful of times. The J gene is TRBJ1-5, the V gene TRBV10-3, with a tentative D call TRBD1 (5 bases). With 3 bases removed from V and 6 bases from J, the gap between germline ends came to 15 bases. CDR1 is ENHRY and CDR2 is SYGVKD in the germline V gene. The CDR3 runs 15 residues. The CDR3 sequence: CAISEIRGEAQPQHF. The CDR3 bases are TGTGCCATCAGTGAAATACGGGGGGAGGCTCAGCCCCAGCATTTT.

The V gene is TRBV5-8, the J gene TRBJ1-1; TRBD1 might be the D (6 bases). Germline CDR1 is SGHTS and CDR2 is YDEGEE. This CDR3 has 14 amino acids. The ends were cut back, 0 bases at V and 8 bases at J, with 14 bases in the middle. The CDR3 DNA reads TGTGCCAGCAGCTTGGTGGGGGCGAATACCGAAGCTTTCTTT. Translating gives CASSLVGANTEAFF.